The 16 T cell receptor beta chains given below trace back to one sample, sequenced in a study of shared clonotypes between healthy human individuals. Sequencing was performed with immunoSEQ multiplex PCR; in TCRdb, only in-frame clones are kept and a portion is missing. The sample lists more than 2 million clones; over 85% were seen once. Naive CD8 cells, CD45RO-negative and positively selected for CCR7, excluded terminally differentiated effector memory CD45RA+ cells. Source material: naive CD8+ T cells from PBMCs. These receptor sequences come from a man younger than 30 in good health. Some clones in this sample may be carry-over from other donors' samples.

The V gene is TRBV7-2, the J gene TRBJ2-3; 8 bases are shared with TRBD2. This CDR3 has 18 amino acids. Trimming removed 0 bases from V and 5 bases from J; junction bases left unmatched: 13. The germline V gene has CDR1 SGHTA and CDR2 FQGNSA. Here the CDR3 DNA reads TGTGCCAGCAGCTTAGCTGGGTCCAGCGGGAGTACGCTAGATACGCAGTATTTT. It specifies CASSLAGSSGSTLDTQYF.

The genes are TRBV5-1 and TRBJ1-3; maybe TRBD1 (5 bases). CDR3 size: 16 residues. The germline V gene encodes CDR1 SGHRS and CDR2 YFSETQ. Trimming took 4 bases from V and 3 from J, leaving 17 bases between them. The CDR3 sequence: CASSPRAGTVGNTIYF. CDR3 sequence (DNA): TGCGCCAGCAGCCCGAGGGCCGGGACGGTTGGAAACACCATATATTTT.

This chain links TRBV7-2 with TRBJ2-3, with D perhaps TRBD1 (6 bases). Per germline, CDR1 SGHTA and CDR2 FQGNSA. V lost 5 bases and J 11 bases, leaving 14 bases between the germline ends. The CDR3 consists of 12 residues. CDR3 nucleotide sequence: TGTGCCAGCAGCCCCCGACAGGCACAGCAGTATTTT. Amino acids: CASSPRQAQQYF.

The chain has TRBV10-3 and TRBJ2-7; D may correspond to TRBD1 or TRBD2 (6 bases each). The length of the CDR3 is 14 residues. V lost 11 bases to trimming and J lost 3 bases, with 20 bases between them. Germline V gene lookup returns CDR1 ENHRY and CDR2 SYGVKD. CDR3 amino acids: CAAGGGTSRYEQYF. The CDR3 DNA reads as TGTGCCGCAGGAGGGGGGACTTCGCGCTACGAGCAGTACTTC.

A single count supports this clone. The gene calls are TRBV27 and TRBJ1-2, with D possibly being TRBD1 (5 bases). The germline V gene has CDR1 MNHEY and CDR2 SMNVEV (reference sequence). The CDR3 loop spans 13 amino acids. Trimming left V 4 bases short and J 7 bases short, with 13 bases between. This chain's CDR3 is CASSSGANGGYTF. CDR3 DNA sequence: TGTGCCAGCAGTTCCGGGGCGAATGGTGGCTACACCTTC.

The chain links TRBV27 to TRBJ2-7, with D possibly matching TRBD1 (6 bases). V was clipped by 2 bases and J by 2 bases, with 13 bases between them. There are 15 residues in the CDR3. Germline V gives CDR1 MNHEY, CDR2 SMNVEV (reference sequence). This chain's CDR3 is CASSLRNRVAYEQYF. In DNA, the CDR3 is TGTGCCAGCAGTTTAAGGAACAGGGTCGCCTACGAGCAGTACTTC.

This chain connects TRBV15 to TRBJ1-2, with D perhaps matching TRBD1 (5 bases). CDR1 and CDR2 (germline): LNHNV, YYDKDF (reference sequence). This CDR3 spans 16 amino acids. The ends were cut back, 0 bases at V and 3 bases at J, with 14 bases in the middle. CDR3 DNA: TGTGCCACCAGCAGAGATAAGGGGAGCGGGTACTATGGCTACACCTTC. Encoded protein: CATSRDKGSGYYGYTF.

This clone was picked up a small number of times. In the same sample, other DNA sequences code for this CDR3. The chain is built from TRBV9 and TRBJ2-7, with 11 positions matching TRBD2. V shed 0 bases, J shed 1 base, and the junction held 0 bases outside the gene matches. Per the germline V gene, CDR1 is SGDLS and CDR2 is YYNGEE. CDR3 length equals 15 residues. For the CDR3, the DNA is TGTGCCAGCAGCGTAGTAGCGGGAGGGTCCTACGAGCAGTACTTC. The encoded protein is CASSVVAGGSYEQYF.

The chain recombines TRBV29-1 with TRBJ2-3, with TRBD2 matching 7 bases. J was trimmed by 0 bases and V by 4 bases; bases with no gene match: 7. There are 15 residues in the CDR3. Per germline, CDR1 SQVTM and CDR2 ANQGSEA. This CDR3 reads CSVGPSGISTDTQYF. CDR3 nucleotides: TGCAGCGTTGGCCCGAGCGGGATCAGCACAGATACGCAGTATTTT.

This clone has just one count. The J gene is TRBJ2-1, the V gene TRBV9, with a weak D call TRBD2 (5 bases). Germline values: CDR1 SGDLS, CDR2 YYNGEE. Trimming shortened V by 4 bases and J by 5 bases, and 16 bases separated the two germline ends. This CDR3 region has 15 residues. This chain's CDR3 is CASSPSGDLNNEQFF. Written as DNA, the CDR3 is TGTGCCAGCAGCCCCAGCGGAGACCTCAACAATGAGCAGTTCTTC.

This sequence joins TRBV11-2 and TRBJ2-1; D uncertain. CDR1 and CDR2 (germline): SGHAT, FQNNGV. The ends were cut back, 1 base at V and 3 bases at J, with 13 bases in the middle. The CDR3 has 16 amino acids. CDR3 nucleotide sequence: TGTGCCAGCAGCTTAGCGCATTCGTTGATCTACAATGAGCAGTTCTTC. Its protein is CASSLAHSLIYNEQFF.

This sequence joins TRBV7-7 and TRBJ2-3; D might be TRBD1 (5 bases). CDR3 length: 15 amino acids. CDR1 SSHAT and CDR2 FNYEAQ come from the germline V gene (reference sequence). Trimming left V 1 base short and J 3 bases short, with 11 bases between. The CDR3 region has the DNA TGTGCCAGCAGCTTAGGGCCAGGGCTGACAGATACGCAGTATTTT. The encoded protein is CASSLGPGLTDTQYF.

The CDR3 nucleotides read TGTGCCAGCAGTGAATTGGACCTTCTCTACGAGCAGTACTTC. This codes for CASSELDLLYEQYF. The V and J genes are TRBV2 and TRBJ2-7, with D unresolved. Germline V gene lookup returns CDR1 SNHLY and CDR2 FYNNEI. V gave up 2 bases and J gave up 3 bases, with 11 bases separating them. CDR3 size: 14 residues.

The gene calls are TRBV27 and TRBJ1-2; D is uncertain. CDR3 length: 14 amino acids. The V and J ends lost 4 bases and 6 bases respectively, with 15 bases between them. CDR1 MNHEY and CDR2 SMNVEV come from the germline V gene (reference sequence). This chain's CDR3 is CASSSRGGWDGYTF. Written as DNA, the CDR3 is TGTGCCAGCAGTTCCCGGGGAGGCTGGGATGGCTACACCTTC.

V gene TRBV27 combines with J gene TRBJ2-5, with a weak D call TRBD2 (6 bases). Germline CDR1 is MNHEY and CDR2 is SMNVEV (reference sequence). Between the trimmed V and J ends, which lost 0 bases and 2 bases, there was a span of 16 bases. The CDR3 has 17 residues. The CDR3 reads CASSLSPPGVGQETQYF. The CDR3 DNA follows: TGTGCCAGCAGTTTATCCCCCCCGGGAGTGGGGCAAGAGACCCAGTACTTC.

This chain uses TRBV5-1 with TRBJ2-3, with 9 bases fitting TRBD1. The CDR3 is 16 amino acids. V shed 4 bases and J 2 bases; nucleotides not matched to a gene: 8. The V gene's germline CDR1 is SGHRS and CDR2 YFSETQ. Here the CDR3 DNA reads TGCGCCAGCAGCCCTGACAGGGGGACCTCCACAGATACGCAGTATTTT. Translating gives CASSPDRGTSTDTQYF.